The present T cell receptor (beta chain) was sequenced within a study of shared clonotypes between healthy human individuals. Terminally differentiated effector memory CD45RA+ cells were excluded by CCR7 positive selection of CD45RO-negative cells. Clones were read by immunoSEQ multiplex PCR, and TCRdb kept only the in-frame ones, dropping some. The sample has almost 700,000 clones; about 90% are singletons. This TCR was recovered from a man younger than 40 in good health. The sequencing sample was made of naive CD8+ T cells sorted from blood.

The CDR3 region has the DNA TGTGCCAGCAGCTCAAAGCATGTCGTAGCGGGAATGAGAGAGACCCAGTACTTC. It encodes CASSSKHVVAGMRETQYF. The genes are TRBV7-6 and TRBJ2-5; 8 bases match TRBD2. Losses at the gene ends were 4 bases for V and 4 bases for J; bases not matched to a gene: 17. The CDR3 sequence is 18 residues long. The germline V gene has CDR1 SGHVS and CDR2 FNYEAQ.